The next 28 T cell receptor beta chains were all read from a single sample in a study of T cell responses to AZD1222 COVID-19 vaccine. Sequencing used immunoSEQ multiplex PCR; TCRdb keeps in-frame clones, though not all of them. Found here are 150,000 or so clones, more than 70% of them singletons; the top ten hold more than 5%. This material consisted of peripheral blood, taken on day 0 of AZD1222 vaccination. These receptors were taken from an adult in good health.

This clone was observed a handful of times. The CDR3, as DNA: TGTGCCAGCAGCCCGGGACAGGCGCGTCAGCCCCAGCATTTT. As protein: CASSPGQARQPQHF. This chain uses TRBV6-5 with TRBJ1-5, with TRBD1 matching 8 bases. CDR3 length equals 14 residues. J was trimmed by 6 bases and V by 6 bases; bases with no gene match: 7. Germline V lookup: CDR1 MNHEY, CDR2 SVGAGI.

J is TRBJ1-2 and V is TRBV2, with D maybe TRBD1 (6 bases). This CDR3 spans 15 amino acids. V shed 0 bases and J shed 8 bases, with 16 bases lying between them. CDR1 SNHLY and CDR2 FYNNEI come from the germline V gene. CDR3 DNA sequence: TGTGCCAGCAGTGAAGCGCGGGGGGCCGCGTGGGGCTACACCTTC. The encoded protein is CASSEARGAAWGYTF. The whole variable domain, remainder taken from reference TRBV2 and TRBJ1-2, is EPEVTQTPSHQVTQMGQEVILRCVPISNHLYFYWYRQILGQKVEFLVSFYNNEISEKSEIFDDQFSVERPDGSNFTLKIRSTKLEDSAMYFCASSEARGAAWGYTFGSGTRLTVV.

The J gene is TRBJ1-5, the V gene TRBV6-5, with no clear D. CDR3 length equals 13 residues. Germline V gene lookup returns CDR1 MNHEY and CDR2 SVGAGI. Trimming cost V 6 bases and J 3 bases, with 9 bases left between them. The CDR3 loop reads CASSRRDNQPQHF. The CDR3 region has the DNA TGTGCCAGCAGCCGAAGGGACAATCAGCCCCAGCATTTT.

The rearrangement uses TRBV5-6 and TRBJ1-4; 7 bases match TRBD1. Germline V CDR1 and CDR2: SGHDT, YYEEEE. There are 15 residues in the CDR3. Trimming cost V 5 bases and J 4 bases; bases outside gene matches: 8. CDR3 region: CASREYQGGNEKLFF. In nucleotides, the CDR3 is TGTGCCAGCAGAGAATACCAGGGGGGTAATGAAAAACTGTTTTTT. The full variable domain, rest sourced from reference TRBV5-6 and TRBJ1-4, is DAGVTQSPTHLIKTRGQQVTLRCSPKSGHDTVSWYQQALGQGPQFIFQYYEEEERQRGNFPDRFSGHQFPNYSSELNVNALLLGDSALYLCASREYQGGNEKLFFGSGTQLSVL.

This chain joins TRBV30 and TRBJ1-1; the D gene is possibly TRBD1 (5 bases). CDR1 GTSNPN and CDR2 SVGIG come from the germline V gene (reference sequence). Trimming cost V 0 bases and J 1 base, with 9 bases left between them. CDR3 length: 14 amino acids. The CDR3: CAWSVLDRNTEAFF. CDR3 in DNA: TGTGCCTGGAGTGTCCTCGACAGGAACACTGAAGCTTTCTTT.

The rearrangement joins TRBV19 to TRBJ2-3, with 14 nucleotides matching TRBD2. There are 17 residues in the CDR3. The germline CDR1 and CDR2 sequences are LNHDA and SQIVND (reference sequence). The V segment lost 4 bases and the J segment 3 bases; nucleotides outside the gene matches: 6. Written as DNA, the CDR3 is TGTGCCAGTAGTACGGGACTAGCGGGGGTGTTTACAGATACGCAGTATTTT. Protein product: CASSTGLAGVFTDTQYF.

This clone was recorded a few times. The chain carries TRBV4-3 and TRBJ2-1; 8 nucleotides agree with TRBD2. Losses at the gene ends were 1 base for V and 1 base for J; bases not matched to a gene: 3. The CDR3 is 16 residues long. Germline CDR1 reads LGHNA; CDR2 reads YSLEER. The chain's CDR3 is CASSQGVAGSYNEQFF. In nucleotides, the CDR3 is TGCGCCAGCAGCCAAGGGGTAGCGGGGTCCTACAATGAGCAGTTCTTC.

CDR3 region: CASSRGPNYGYTF. The CDR3 DNA follows: TGTGCCAGCAGCCGTGGACCAAACTATGGCTACACCTTC. The chain has TRBV5-6 and TRBJ1-2; D remains unclear. Germline CDR1 and CDR2: SGHDT and YYEEEE. CDR3 length: 13 amino acids. Trimming pared 4 bases from V and 2 bases from J, leaving 9 bases between.

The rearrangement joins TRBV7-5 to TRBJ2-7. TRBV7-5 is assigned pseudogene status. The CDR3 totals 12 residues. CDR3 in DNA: TGTGTCAGAAGCCCGGACGGTTACGAGCAGTACTTC. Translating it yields CVRSPDGYEQYF.

This chain's CDR3 is CASSQDEGGAQPQHF. The CDR3 nucleotides read TGCGCCAGCAGCCAAGATGAGGGGGGGGCACAGCCCCAGCATTTT. V and J are TRBV4-1 and TRBJ1-5; D perhaps matches TRBD1 (6 bases). Between the trimmed V and J ends, which lost 0 bases and 7 bases, there was a span of 13 bases. Germline assignment: CDR1 MGHRA and CDR2 YSYEKL. The CDR3 length is 15 residues.

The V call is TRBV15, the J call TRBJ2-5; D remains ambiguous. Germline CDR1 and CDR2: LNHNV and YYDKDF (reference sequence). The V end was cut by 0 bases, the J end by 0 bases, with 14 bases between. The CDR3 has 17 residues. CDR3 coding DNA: TGTGCCACCAGCAGAGAGGGTAGCCTATTCAACCAAGAGACCCAGTACTTC. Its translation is CATSREGSLFNQETQYF.

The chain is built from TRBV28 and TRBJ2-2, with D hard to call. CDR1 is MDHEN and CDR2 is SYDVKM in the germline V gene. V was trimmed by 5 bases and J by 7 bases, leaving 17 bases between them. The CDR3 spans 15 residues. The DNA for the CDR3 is TGTGCCAGCAGTGGCGGTGGCAGGCTGGGCGGGGAGCTGTTTTTT. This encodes CASSGGGRLGGELFF.

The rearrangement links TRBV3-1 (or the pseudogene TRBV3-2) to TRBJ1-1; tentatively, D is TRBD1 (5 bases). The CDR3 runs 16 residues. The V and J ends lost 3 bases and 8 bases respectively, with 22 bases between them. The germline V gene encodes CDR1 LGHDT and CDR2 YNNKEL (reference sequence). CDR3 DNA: TGTGCCAGCAGCCAGGGGAAGGGACCAGCTACTCCCGAAGCTTTCTTT. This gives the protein CASSQGKGPATPEAFF.

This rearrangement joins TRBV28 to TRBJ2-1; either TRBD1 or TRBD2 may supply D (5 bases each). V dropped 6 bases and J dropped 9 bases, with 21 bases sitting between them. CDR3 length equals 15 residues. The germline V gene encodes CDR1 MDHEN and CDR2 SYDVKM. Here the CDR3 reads CASRNSGRFSLEQFF. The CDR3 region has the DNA TGTGCCAGCAGAAACTCGGGACGCTTTTCGCTTGAGCAGTTCTTC.

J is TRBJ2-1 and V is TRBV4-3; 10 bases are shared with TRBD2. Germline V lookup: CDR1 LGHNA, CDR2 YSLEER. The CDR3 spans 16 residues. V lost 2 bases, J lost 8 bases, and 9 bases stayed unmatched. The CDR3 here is CASSQLAGAPGDEQFF. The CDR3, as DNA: TGCGCCAGCAGCCAACTAGCGGGAGCTCCCGGCGATGAGCAGTTCTTC.

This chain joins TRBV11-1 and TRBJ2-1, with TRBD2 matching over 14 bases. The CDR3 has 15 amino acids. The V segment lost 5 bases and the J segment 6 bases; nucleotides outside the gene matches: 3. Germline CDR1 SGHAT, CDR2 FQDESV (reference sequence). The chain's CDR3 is CASSPGTSGSNEQFF. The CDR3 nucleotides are TGTGCCAGCAGCCCCGGGACTAGCGGGAGCAATGAGCAGTTCTTC. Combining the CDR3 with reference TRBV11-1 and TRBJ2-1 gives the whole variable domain EAEVAQSPRYKITEKSQAVAFWCDPISGHATLYWYRQILGQGPELLVQFQDESVVDDSQLPKDRFSAERLKGVDSTLKIQPAELGDSAMYLCASSPGTSGSNEQFFGPGTRLTVL.

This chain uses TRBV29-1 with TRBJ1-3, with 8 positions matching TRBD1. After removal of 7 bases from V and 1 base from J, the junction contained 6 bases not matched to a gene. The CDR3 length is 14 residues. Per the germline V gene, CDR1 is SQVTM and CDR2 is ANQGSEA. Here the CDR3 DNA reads TGCAGCGCCAAGAGGACAGGGTCTGGAAACACCATATATTTT. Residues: CSAKRTGSGNTIYF.

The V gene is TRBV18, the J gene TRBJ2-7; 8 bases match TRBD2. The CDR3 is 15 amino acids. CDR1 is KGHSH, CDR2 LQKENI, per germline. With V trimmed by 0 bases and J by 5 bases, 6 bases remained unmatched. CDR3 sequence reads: CASSPPRGSGDEQYF. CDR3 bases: TGTGCCAGCTCACCACCTCGGGGTAGCGGGGACGAGCAGTACTTC.

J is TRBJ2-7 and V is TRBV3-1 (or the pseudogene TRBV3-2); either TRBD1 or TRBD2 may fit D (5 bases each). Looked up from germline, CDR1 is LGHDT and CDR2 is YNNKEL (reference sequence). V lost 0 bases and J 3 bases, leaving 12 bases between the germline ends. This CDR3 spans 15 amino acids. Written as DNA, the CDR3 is TGTGCCAGCAGCCAAGATCCGGGACGCAGCTACGAGCAGTACTTC. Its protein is CASSQDPGRSYEQYF.

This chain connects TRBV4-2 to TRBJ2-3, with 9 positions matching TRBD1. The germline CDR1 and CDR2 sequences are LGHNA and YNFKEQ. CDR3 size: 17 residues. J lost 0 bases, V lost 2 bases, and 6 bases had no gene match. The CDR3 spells CASSQTGTGFSTDTQYF. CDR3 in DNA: TGTGCCAGCAGCCAAACCGGGACAGGGTTTAGCACAGATACGCAGTATTTT.

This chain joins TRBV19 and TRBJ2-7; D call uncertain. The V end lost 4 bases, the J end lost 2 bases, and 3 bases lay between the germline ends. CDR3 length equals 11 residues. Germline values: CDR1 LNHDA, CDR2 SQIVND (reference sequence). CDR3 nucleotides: TGTGCCAGTAGTAGTGCCTACGAGCAGTACTTC. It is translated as CASSSAYEQYF.

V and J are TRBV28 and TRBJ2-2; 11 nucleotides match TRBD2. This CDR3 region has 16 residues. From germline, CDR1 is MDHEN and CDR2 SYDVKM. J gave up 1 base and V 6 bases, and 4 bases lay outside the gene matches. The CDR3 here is CASSVGLAGNTGELFF. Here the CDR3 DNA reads TGTGCCAGCAGCGTCGGACTAGCGGGGAACACCGGGGAGCTGTTTTTT.

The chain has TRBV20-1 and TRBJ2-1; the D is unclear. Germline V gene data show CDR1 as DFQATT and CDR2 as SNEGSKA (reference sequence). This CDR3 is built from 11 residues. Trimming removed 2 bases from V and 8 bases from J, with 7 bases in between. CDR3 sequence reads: CSARNRDEQFF. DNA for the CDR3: TGCAGTGCTAGAAACCGGGATGAGCAGTTCTTC.

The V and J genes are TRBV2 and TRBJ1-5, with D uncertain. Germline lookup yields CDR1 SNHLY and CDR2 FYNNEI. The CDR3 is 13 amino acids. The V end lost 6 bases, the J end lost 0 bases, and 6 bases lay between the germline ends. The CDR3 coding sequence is TGTGCCAGCAGACAGAATAGCAATCAGCCCCAGCATTTT. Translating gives CASRQNSNQPQHF.

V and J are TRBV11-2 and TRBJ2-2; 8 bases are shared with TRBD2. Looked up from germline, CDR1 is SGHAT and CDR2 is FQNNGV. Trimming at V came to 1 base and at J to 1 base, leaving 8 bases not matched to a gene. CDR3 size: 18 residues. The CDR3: CASSLVPRSGRNTGELFF. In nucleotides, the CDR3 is TGTGCCAGCAGCTTAGTACCTCGGAGCGGGAGGAACACCGGGGAGCTGTTTTTT.

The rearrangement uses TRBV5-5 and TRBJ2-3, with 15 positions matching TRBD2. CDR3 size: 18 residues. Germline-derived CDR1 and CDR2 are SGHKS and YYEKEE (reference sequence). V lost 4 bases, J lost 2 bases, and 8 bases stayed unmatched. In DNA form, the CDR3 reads TGTGCCAGCAGCCCGAGGACTAGCGGGGGGGCCCTCACAGATACGCAGTATTTT. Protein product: CASSPRTSGGALTDTQYF.

The chain's CDR3 is CASSAGTGNSNQPQHF. CDR3 nucleotide sequence: TGCGCCAGCAGCGCCGGGACAGGGAATAGCAATCAGCCCCAGCATTTT. The rearrangement uses TRBV5-1 and TRBJ1-5, with 9 bases aligning to TRBD1. Losses at the gene ends were 4 bases for V and 0 bases for J; bases not matched to a gene: 5. Per the germline V gene, CDR1 is SGHRS and CDR2 is YFSETQ. This CDR3 is built from 16 residues.

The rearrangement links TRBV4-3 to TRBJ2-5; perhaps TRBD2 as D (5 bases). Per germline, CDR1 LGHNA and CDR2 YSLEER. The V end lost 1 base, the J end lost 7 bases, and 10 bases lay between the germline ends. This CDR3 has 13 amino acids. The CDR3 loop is CASSQGPGGTQYF. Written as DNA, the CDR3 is TGCGCCAGCAGCCAAGGACCCGGAGGGACCCAGTACTTC.